This T cell receptor (beta chain) was sequenced for a study of tumor-infiltrating lymphocytes in primary liver carcinoma. The authors made TCR beta cDNA from around 500 ng total RNA with a constant-region primer. Libraries covering TCR beta were generated through three nested multiplex PCR rounds (using a slightly modified ARM-PCR). TRBV1-TRBV30 forward and Cbeta reverse primers drove the first two approximately 11-cycle rounds. Via MiXCR, TCRdb re-called the multiplex PCR reads, giving one row per CDR3 protein. The table includes roughly 78,000 distinct CDR3 sequences, 71% detected once. With regard to this clonotype: One end of the junction does not line up with germline, which may come from a read error.

Bulk tissue was left unsorted, and RNA and DNA were co-extracted from 20-30 mg of it. The CDR3 runs 18 residues. Per germline, CDR1 SNHLY and CDR2 FYNNEI. The sequence was obtained from a woman in her sixties or seventies with primary liver carcinoma and hepatitis B virus infection. This chain uses TRBV2 with TRBJ2-7; 13 nucleotides align to TRBD2. The sequenced sample consisted of liver tumor tissue from sampling region 4. Subset given: tumor region T4, right-lateral pole. In DNA form, the CDR3 reads TGTGCCAGCAGTAAAGGGACTAGCGGGGCTCACAGCTCCTACGAACAGTACTTC. This encodes CASSKGTSGAHSSYEQYF.